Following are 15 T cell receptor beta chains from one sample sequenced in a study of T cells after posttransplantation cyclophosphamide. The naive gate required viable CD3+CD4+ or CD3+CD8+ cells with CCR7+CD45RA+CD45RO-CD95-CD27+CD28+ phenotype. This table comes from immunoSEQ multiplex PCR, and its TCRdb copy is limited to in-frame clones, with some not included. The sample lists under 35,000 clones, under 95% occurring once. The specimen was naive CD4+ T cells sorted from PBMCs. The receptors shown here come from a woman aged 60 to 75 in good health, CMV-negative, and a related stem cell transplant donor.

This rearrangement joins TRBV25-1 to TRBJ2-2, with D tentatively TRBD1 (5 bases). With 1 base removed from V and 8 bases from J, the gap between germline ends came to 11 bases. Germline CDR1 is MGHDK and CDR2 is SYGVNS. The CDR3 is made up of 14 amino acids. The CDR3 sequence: CASSESNGAGELFF. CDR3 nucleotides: TGTGCCAGCAGTGAATCTAATGGGGCTGGGGAGCTGTTTTTT.

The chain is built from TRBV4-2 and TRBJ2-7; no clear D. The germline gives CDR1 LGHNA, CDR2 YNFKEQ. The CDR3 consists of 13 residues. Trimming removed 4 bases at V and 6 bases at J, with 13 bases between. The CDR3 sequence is CASSPRLVGEQYF. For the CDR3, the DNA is TGTGCCAGCAGCCCTCGCCTAGTAGGCGAGCAGTACTTC.

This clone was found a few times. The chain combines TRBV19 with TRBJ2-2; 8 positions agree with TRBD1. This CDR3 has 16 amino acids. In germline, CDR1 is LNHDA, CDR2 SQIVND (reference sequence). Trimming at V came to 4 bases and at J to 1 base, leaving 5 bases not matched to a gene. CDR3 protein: CASSNQGALNTGELFF. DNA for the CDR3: TGTGCCAGTAGTAATCAGGGGGCCTTGAACACCGGGGAGCTGTTTTTT.

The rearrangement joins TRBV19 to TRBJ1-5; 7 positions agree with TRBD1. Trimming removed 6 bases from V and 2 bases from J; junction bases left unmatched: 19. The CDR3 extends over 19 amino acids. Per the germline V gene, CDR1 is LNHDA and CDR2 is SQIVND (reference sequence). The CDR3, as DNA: TGTGCCAGTAGGGGGACTCCGGGACAGATCCAAGACGGCAATCAGCCCCAGCATTTT. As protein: CASRGTPGQIQDGNQPQHF.

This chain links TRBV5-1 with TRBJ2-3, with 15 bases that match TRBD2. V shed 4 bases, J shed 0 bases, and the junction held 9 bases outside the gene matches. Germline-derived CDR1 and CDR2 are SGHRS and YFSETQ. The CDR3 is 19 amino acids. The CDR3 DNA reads TGCGCCAGCAGCGGTGGGACTAGCGGGGGGCTTCTAAGCACAGATACGCAGTATTTT. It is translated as CASSGGTSGGLLSTDTQYF.

This chain's CDR3 is CASSSYLLAGGHQETQYF. In DNA, the CDR3 is TGTGCCAGCAGCTCCTATCTCTTAGCGGGGGGGCACCAAGAGACCCAGTACTTC. The V and J genes are TRBV7-9 and TRBJ2-5, with 11 bases lining up with TRBD2. V lost 4 bases, J lost 0 bases, and 10 bases stayed unmatched. Germline V CDR1 and CDR2: SEHNR, FQNEAQ (reference sequence). This CDR3 is 18 amino acids long.

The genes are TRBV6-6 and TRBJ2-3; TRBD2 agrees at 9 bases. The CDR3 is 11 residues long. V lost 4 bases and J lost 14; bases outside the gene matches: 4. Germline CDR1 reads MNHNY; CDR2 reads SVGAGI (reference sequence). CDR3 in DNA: TGTGCCAGCAGTTCGGGCGGGAGGGGGTATTTT. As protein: CASSSGGRGYF.

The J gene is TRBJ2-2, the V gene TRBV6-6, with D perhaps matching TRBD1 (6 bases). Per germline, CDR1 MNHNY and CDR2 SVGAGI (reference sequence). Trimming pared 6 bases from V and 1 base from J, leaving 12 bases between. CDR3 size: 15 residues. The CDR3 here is CASSPPGQNTGELFF. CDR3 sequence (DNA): TGTGCCAGCAGCCCTCCGGGACAGAACACCGGGGAGCTGTTTTTT.

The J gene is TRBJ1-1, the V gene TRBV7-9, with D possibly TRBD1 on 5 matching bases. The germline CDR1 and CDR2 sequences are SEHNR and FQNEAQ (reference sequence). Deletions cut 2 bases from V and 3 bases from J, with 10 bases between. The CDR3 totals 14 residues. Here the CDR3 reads CASSLPARDTEAFF. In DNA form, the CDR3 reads TGTGCCAGCAGCTTACCAGCCAGGGACACTGAAGCTTTCTTT.

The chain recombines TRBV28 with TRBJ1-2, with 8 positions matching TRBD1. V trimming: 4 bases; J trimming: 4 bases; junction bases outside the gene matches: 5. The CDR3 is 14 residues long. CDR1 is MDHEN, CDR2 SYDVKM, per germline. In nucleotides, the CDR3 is TGTGCCAGCAGTTCAGGGGGCGCGGGCTATGGCTACACCTTC. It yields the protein CASSSGGAGYGYTF.

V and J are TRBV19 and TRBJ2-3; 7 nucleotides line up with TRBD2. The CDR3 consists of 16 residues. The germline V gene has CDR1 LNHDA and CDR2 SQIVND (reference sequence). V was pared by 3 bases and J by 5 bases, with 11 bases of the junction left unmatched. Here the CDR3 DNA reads TGTGCCAGTAGTATGGGGCGGGGGACGGACTTAGATACGCAGTATTTT. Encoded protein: CASSMGRGTDLDTQYF.

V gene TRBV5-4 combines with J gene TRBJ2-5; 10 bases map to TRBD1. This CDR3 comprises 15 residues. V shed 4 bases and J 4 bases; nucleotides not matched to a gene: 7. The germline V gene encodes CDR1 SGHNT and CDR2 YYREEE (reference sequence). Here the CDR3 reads CASSDRQGAGETQYF. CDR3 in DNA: TGTGCCAGCAGCGACAGACAGGGGGCCGGAGAGACCCAGTACTTC.

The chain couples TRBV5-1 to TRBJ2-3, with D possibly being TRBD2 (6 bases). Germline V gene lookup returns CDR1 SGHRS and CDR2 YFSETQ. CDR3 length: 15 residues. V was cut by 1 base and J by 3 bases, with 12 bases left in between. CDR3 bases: TGCGCCAGCAGCTTGACGGGAGAGGTGACAGATACGCAGTATTTT. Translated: CASSLTGEVTDTQYF.

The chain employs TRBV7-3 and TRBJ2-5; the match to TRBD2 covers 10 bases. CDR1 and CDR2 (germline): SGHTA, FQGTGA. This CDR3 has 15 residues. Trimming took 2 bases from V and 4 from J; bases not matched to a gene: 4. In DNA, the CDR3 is TGTGCCAGCAGCTTAGGAACTAGCGGGATAGAGACCCAGTACTTC. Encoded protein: CASSLGTSGIETQYF.

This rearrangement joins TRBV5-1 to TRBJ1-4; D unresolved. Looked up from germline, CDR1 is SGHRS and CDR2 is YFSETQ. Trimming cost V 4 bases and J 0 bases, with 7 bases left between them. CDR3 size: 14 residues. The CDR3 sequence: CASSLRTTNEKLFF. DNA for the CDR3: TGCGCCAGCAGCCTCAGAACAACTAATGAAAAACTGTTTTTT. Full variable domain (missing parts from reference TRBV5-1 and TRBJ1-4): KAGVTQTPRYLIKTRGQQVTLSCSPISGHRSVSWYQQTPGQGLQFLFEYFSETQRNKGNFPGRFSGRQFSNSRSEMNVSTLELGDSALYLCASSLRTTNEKLFFGSGTQLSVL.